These 29 T cell receptor beta chains were all obtained from the same sample, sequenced in a study of vaccination effects on CD4 cells after COVID-19. Expansion with viral peptide pools was applied to antigen-specific CD4+ T cells by the ViraFEST assay prior to sequencing. Following a roughly 11-day culture, CD4+ T cells were purified. Two doses of BNT162b2 or mRNA-1273 vaccine were administered to participants. The table came from immunoSEQ multiplex PCR; TCRdb's copy has only in-frame clones and leaves some out. The table records fewer than 40,000 clones, approximately 84% of them present only once. Their specific antigens are unknown. Sequenced material: CD4+ T cells from PBMCs cultured with HCoV-NL63 spike peptides, taken after COVID-19 vaccination. The source is a human donor who received a COVID-19 vaccine. Some clones in this sample may be carry-over from other donors' samples.

V is TRBV9 and J is TRBJ2-1; TRBD1 matches at 7 bases. Germline V gene data show CDR1 as SGDLS and CDR2 as YYNGEE. The trim removed 2 bases at V and 5 bases at J, leaving 1 base unmatched. The CDR3 is 13 amino acids. The CDR3 protein is CASSVDRNNEQFF. CDR3 DNA sequence: TGTGCCAGCAGCGTGGACAGGAACAATGAGCAGTTCTTC.

V is TRBV10-2 and J is TRBJ2-5; D possibly corresponds to TRBD1 (6 bases). This CDR3 spans 13 amino acids. Trimming shortened V by 4 bases and J by 5 bases, and 11 bases separated the two germline ends. Germline loops: CDR1 WSHSY, CDR2 SAAADI. CDR3 bases: TGCGCCAGCAGTGCTCAGGGGCCGGAGACCCAGTACTTC. Its protein is CASSAQGPETQYF.

This clone was counted a single time. The chain carries TRBV6-6 and TRBJ1-2; TRBD1 matches 7 bases. Germline assignment: CDR1 MNHNY and CDR2 SVGAGI (reference sequence). This CDR3 region has 14 residues. V shed 4 bases, J shed 2 bases, and the junction held 4 bases outside the gene matches. CDR3 residues: CASSSQGTNYGYTF. CDR3 nucleotides: TGTGCCAGCAGTTCACAGGGGACCAACTATGGCTACACCTTC.

The chain has TRBV3-1 (or the pseudogene TRBV3-2) and TRBJ1-5, with D possibly TRBD1 on 5 matching bases. The CDR3 spans 14 residues. Trimming stripped 3 bases from V and 7 bases from J, with 13 bases between. Germline V CDR1 and CDR2: LGHDT, YNNKEL (reference sequence). CDR3 coding DNA: TGTGCCAGCAGCCATTCAAGGGGCGGGCAGCCCCAGCATTTT. It encodes CASSHSRGGQPQHF.

The chain couples TRBV9 to TRBJ2-5, with a tentative D call TRBD1 (6 bases). V was pared by 4 bases and J by 4 bases, with 14 bases between. The germline gives CDR1 SGDLS, CDR2 YYNGEE. This CDR3 spans 14 amino acids. The CDR3 region is CASSTRPGAETQYF. CDR3 nucleotides: TGTGCCAGCAGCACCAGACCAGGGGCAGAGACCCAGTACTTC.

This sequence joins TRBV6-5 and TRBJ2-7; D is perhaps TRBD1 (6 bases). The germline gives CDR1 MNHEY, CDR2 SVGAGI. V lost 6 bases, J lost 6 bases, and 21 bases lay in between. The CDR3 covers 15 residues. DNA of the CDR3: TGTGCCAGCAGAAGGGGGACGGGTTCGGGGTCCGAGCAGTACGTC. Its translation is CASRRGTGSGSEQYV.

V gene TRBV9 combines with J gene TRBJ2-2; TRBD2 aligns across 9 bases. The CDR3 runs to 16 residues. V lost 4 bases and J lost 6; bases outside the gene matches: 10. The germline V gene encodes CDR1 SGDLS and CDR2 YYNGEE. The CDR3 region is CASSIRLAVGAGELFF. CDR3 DNA: TGTGCCAGCAGCATCCGACTAGCGGTCGGGGCCGGGGAGCTGTTTTTT. Variable domain in full (rest from reference TRBV9 and TRBJ2-2): DSGVTQTPKHLITATGQRVTLRCSPRSGDLSVYWYQQSLDQGLQFLIQYYNGEERAKGNILERFSAQQFPDLHSELNLSSLELGDSALYFCASSIRLAVGAGELFFGEGSRLTVL.

The chain links TRBV4-3 to TRBJ1-2; the D is unclear. The CDR3 totals 14 residues. Trimming pared 1 base from V and 8 bases from J, leaving 14 bases between. CDR1 is LGHNA, CDR2 YSLEER, per germline. The CDR3 sequence is CASSQVGNLMGYTF. DNA of the CDR3: TGCGCCAGCAGCCAAGTGGGGAATTTGATGGGCTACACCTTC.

CDR3 protein: CASSYQIGQQETQYF. CDR3 nucleotide sequence: TGTGCCAGCAGCTACCAAATAGGACAGCAAGAGACCCAGTACTTC. The rearrangement links TRBV7-2 to TRBJ2-5, with a tentative D call TRBD1 (6 bases). Trimming cost V 4 bases and J 2 bases, with 14 bases left between them. Per germline, CDR1 SGHTA and CDR2 FQGNSA. This CDR3 contains 15 residues.

This chain joins TRBV29-1 and TRBJ2-5; maybe TRBD2 (6 bases). Trimming stripped 5 bases from V and 2 bases from J, with 15 bases between. The germline CDR1 and CDR2 sequences are SQVTM and ANQGSEA. The CDR3 totals 14 residues. The CDR3 sequence is CSVTPRGVQETQYF. DNA of the CDR3: TGCAGCGTTACCCCGCGGGGCGTACAAGAGACCCAGTACTTC.

There are a few counts of this clone. The chain has TRBV5-1 and TRBJ2-1; 10 bases map to TRBD2. This CDR3 has 15 amino acids. CDR1 is SGHRS and CDR2 is YFSETQ in the germline V gene. The trim removed 2 bases at V and 5 bases at J, leaving 4 bases unmatched. CDR3 in amino acids: CASSFSLAGDNEQFF. In DNA, the CDR3 is TGCGCCAGCAGCTTCTCCCTAGCGGGGGACAATGAGCAGTTCTTC.

This clone was recorded only once. The rearrangement joins TRBV2 to TRBJ1-5; D gene uncertain. The length of the CDR3 is 13 residues. Germline CDR1 is SNHLY and CDR2 is FYNNEI. V was pared by 7 bases and J by 0 bases, with 7 bases between. The CDR3 loop is CASTQNSNQPQHF. CDR3 sequence (DNA): TGTGCCAGCACCCAGAATAGCAATCAGCCCCAGCATTTT.

This chain joins TRBV24-1 and TRBJ1-1; D is unclear. The CDR3 runs to 15 residues. Germline V lookup: CDR1 KGHDR, CDR2 SFDVKD. Trimming left V 2 bases short and J 1 base short, with 10 bases between. The CDR3 sequence: CATSDSESGNTEAFF. As DNA, the CDR3 is TGTGCCACCAGTGATTCTGAATCCGGGAACACTGAAGCTTTCTTT.

The V gene is TRBV3-1 (or the pseudogene TRBV3-2), the J gene TRBJ2-7, with 8 bases identical to TRBD1. Germline CDR1 reads LGHDT; CDR2 reads YNNKEL (reference sequence). With 1 base clipped from V and 0 bases from J, the junction kept 2 bases outside the gene matches. The CDR3 sequence is 15 residues long. The CDR3 sequence is CASSQGGTGSYEQYV. The CDR3 nucleotides are TGTGCCAGCAGCCAAGGGGGGACAGGCTCCTACGAGCAGTACGTC.

This clone came up a few times. The chain uses TRBV4-1 and TRBJ1-3; 7 positions agree with TRBD1. This CDR3 is 18 amino acids long. V dropped 2 bases and J dropped 0; count of bases not matched to a gene: 10. The germline V gene encodes CDR1 MGHRA and CDR2 YSYEKL. For the CDR3, the DNA is TGCGCCAGCAGCCAACACACGTGGGACAGCAGCTCTGGAAACACCATATATTTT. Translated: CASSQHTWDSSSGNTIYF.

The chain is built from TRBV3-1 (or the pseudogene TRBV3-2) and TRBJ2-5, with D unclear. This CDR3 contains 17 residues. Looked up from germline, CDR1 is LGHDT and CDR2 is YNNKEL (reference sequence). Trimming removed 0 bases from V and 5 bases from J, with 19 bases in between. The CDR3 loop is CASSQEAVSAPGETQYF. The DNA for the CDR3 is TGTGCCAGCAGCCAAGAAGCTGTTTCGGCCCCCGGGGAGACCCAGTACTTC.

The sample holds one count of this clone. This chain connects TRBV18 to TRBJ1-3; no clear D. V was shortened by 3 bases and J by 0 bases, with 9 bases between the two germline ends. The CDR3 sequence is 15 residues long. Germline CDR1 is KGHSH and CDR2 is LQKENI. For the CDR3, the DNA is TGTGCCAGCTCACCCCTCGACTTCTCTGGAAACACCATATATTTT. Amino acids: CASSPLDFSGNTIYF.

This clone was counted a few times. The gene calls are TRBV7-2 and TRBJ1-5, with D hard to call. Trimming took 2 bases from V and 9 from J, leaving 14 bases between them. The V gene's germline CDR1 is SGHTA and CDR2 FQGNSA. The CDR3 is made up of 14 amino acids. CDR3 sequence (DNA): TGTGCCAGCAGCTTATTGGCCGGGGTGCGGCCCCAGCATTTT. Translating gives CASSLLAGVRPQHF. The whole variable domain, filled in from reference TRBV7-2 and TRBJ1-5, reads GAGVSQSPSNKVTEKGKDVELRCDPISGHTALYWYRQSLGQGLEFLIYFQGNSAPDKSGLPSDRFSAERTGGSVSTLTIQRTQQEDSAVYLCASSLLAGVRPQHFGDGTRLSIL.

This clone was seen only once. J is TRBJ1-2 and V is TRBV4-1, with D perhaps matching TRBD1 (5 bases). Trimming left V 1 base short and J 5 bases short, with 17 bases between. This CDR3 has 16 residues. The germline V gene encodes CDR1 MGHRA and CDR2 YSYEKL. CDR3 in amino acids: CASSQAGRGVGYGYTF. Here the CDR3 DNA reads TGCGCCAGCAGCCAAGCAGGTAGGGGCGTTGGATATGGCTACACCTTC.

The chain carries TRBV5-1 and TRBJ1-2; weak D call: TRBD1 (5 bases). Trimming removed 6 bases from V and 4 bases from J, with 16 bases in between. The length of the CDR3 is 14 residues. Germline V gene sequence: CDR1 SGHRS, CDR2 YFSETQ. CDR3 DNA sequence: TGCGCCAGCACACAAGGGGCAGGAAGCTATGGCTACACCTTC. Translating gives CASTQGAGSYGYTF.

Only a few counts were recorded for this clone. The chain uses TRBV6-5 and TRBJ1-6, with D maybe TRBD1 (6 bases). The CDR3 has 15 residues. Germline V gene lookup returns CDR1 MNHEY and CDR2 SVGAGI. Deletions cut 5 bases from V and 10 bases from J, with 18 bases between. CDR3 region: CASSPYREESSPLHF. The CDR3, as DNA: TGTGCCAGCAGTCCCTACAGGGAAGAGTCCTCACCCCTCCACTTT.

This chain joins TRBV29-1 and TRBJ1-1, with D tentatively TRBD1 (5 bases). Trimming took 4 bases from V and 8 from J, leaving 11 bases between them. The CDR3 sequence is 11 residues long. Germline lookup yields CDR1 SQVTM and CDR2 ANQGSEA. CDR3 amino acids: CSVGRGEEAFF. The CDR3 bases are TGCAGCGTTGGTCGGGGCGAAGAAGCTTTCTTT.

The V and J genes are TRBV25-1 and TRBJ2-5; D is uncertain. The V and J ends lost 9 bases and 5 bases respectively, with 16 bases between them. In germline, CDR1 is MGHDK, CDR2 SYGVNS. The CDR3 runs to 13 residues. DNA for the CDR3: TGTGCCAGTACGGGCCTCCGGTCCGAGACCCAGTACTTC. Translated, it gives CASTGLRSETQYF.

CDR3 loop: CASSERTIVSGNQPQHF. The DNA for the CDR3 is TGTGCCAGCAGCGAACGGACAATCGTAAGTGGCAATCAGCCCCAGCATTTT. The chain has TRBV7-8 and TRBJ1-5, with D tentatively TRBD1 (5 bases). Germline V gives CDR1 SGHVS, CDR2 FQNEAQ. V lost 5 bases to trimming and J lost 2 bases, with 19 bases between them. The CDR3 runs to 17 residues.

This clone turned up a few times. The V gene is TRBV5-1, the J gene TRBJ1-1, with 10 bases identical to TRBD1. Germline trimming cut 1 base from V and 3 bases from J; bases unmatched to any gene: 6. Germline-derived CDR1 and CDR2 are SGHRS and YFSETQ. The CDR3 loop spans 16 amino acids. This CDR3 reads CASSLRQGARYTEAFF. The CDR3 DNA reads TGCGCCAGCAGCTTGAGACAGGGGGCGAGATACACTGAAGCTTTCTTT. The full variable domain, in which reference TRBV5-1 and TRBJ1-1 provide the parts outside the CDR3, is KAGVTQTPRYLIKTRGQQVTLSCSPISGHRSVSWYQQTPGQGLQFLFEYFSETQRNKGNFPGRFSGRQFSNSRSEMNVSTLELGDSALYLCASSLRQGARYTEAFFGQGTRLTVV.

The genes are TRBV6-1 and TRBJ1-2; D not certain. Trimming took off 2 bases at V and 7 bases at J, with 5 bases between the two ends. Per the germline V gene, CDR1 is MNHNS and CDR2 is SASEGT. CDR3 length: 11 residues. The CDR3 DNA reads TGTGCCAGCAGTGAACGCGGTGGCTACACCTTC. Protein product: CASSERGGYTF.

This chain links TRBV5-1 with TRBJ1-1; maybe TRBD1 (6 bases). V shed 6 bases and J shed 2 bases, with 20 bases lying between them. In germline, CDR1 is SGHRS, CDR2 YFSETQ. The length of the CDR3 is 16 residues. In DNA form, the CDR3 reads TGCGCCAGCATGGGCGGGGGGGCGTCGGGTAACACTGAAGCTTTCTTT. Translating it yields CASMGGGASGNTEAFF.

CDR3 in amino acids: CASSLGLGRVLKSYNEQFF. The CDR3, as DNA: TGCGCCAGCAGCTTGGGTCTTGGCAGGGTCTTGAAATCCTACAATGAGCAGTTCTTC. This rearrangement joins TRBV5-1 to TRBJ2-1, with TRBD1 as a possible D gene (5 bases). Germline CDR1 SGHRS, CDR2 YFSETQ. Trimming removed 0 bases at V and 1 base at J, with 20 bases between. The CDR3 spans 19 residues.

The chain is built from TRBV7-3 and TRBJ1-2; 8 bases agree with TRBD1. The CDR3 length is 14 residues. Germline-derived CDR1 and CDR2 are SGHTA and FQGTGA. The V and J ends lost 4 bases and 5 bases, in that order; junction bases with no gene match: 6. This CDR3 is CASSSTGAGYGYTF. DNA for the CDR3: TGTGCCAGCAGCTCGACAGGGGCAGGATATGGCTACACCTTC.